This T cell receptor (beta chain) came from a study of blood T cell repertoires in COVID-19. Looked up from germline, CDR1 is SGHDT and CDR2 is YYEEEE. The length of the CDR3 is 15 residues. Deletions cut 4 bases from V and 5 bases from J, with 18 bases between. The authors' processing: Estimation of nucleated cell counts relied on the amplification of reference gene primers. Using immunoSEQ multiplex PCR, the repertoire was profiled, and TCRdb retains in-frame clones only, with some absent. D and trimming were read from the DNA, whereas the V and J calls and clone size are those reported in that table. The profile shows 60,000 to 65,000 clones, approximately 90% of them singletons.

The receptor's source is a human donor with active COVID-19. The donor label of this sample is uncertain. Source material: peripheral blood. This rearrangement joins TRBV5-6 to TRBJ2-5; D perhaps matches TRBD2 (6 bases). CDR3 coding DNA: TGTGCCAGCAGCGGGGTGCGGGAATCGGGGGAGACCCAGTACTTC. It specifies CASSGVRESGETQYF.